These T cell receptor beta chains were read from a single sample in a study of human T cells and chemical hapten exposure. TCRdb ran MiXCR on the RACE reads and lists one entry per CDR3 protein. Among about 260,000 distinct CDR3 sequences, about 9.4% were seen once, and the ten largest hold 2% to 2.5%. The sample here was whole blood, taken in connection with sensitization to the hapten diphenylcyclopropenone (DPC). These receptors came from a woman aged 40-49 years with alopecia areata. Some clones in this sample may be carry-over from other donors' samples. Both conserved end residues are part of each CDR3. A D gene is named only where the DNA matches it firmly. Clone sizes are given selectively: once, few, many, or a class where the clone is expanded.

abundance: .
j_gene: TRBJ2-3
d_gene: .
v_gene: TRBV4-1
CDR3aa: CASSQDTSASTDTQYF
CDR3nt: TGCGCCAGCAGCCAGGATACTTCAGCGAGCACAGATACGCAGTATTTT

abundance: few
j_gene: TRBJ2-1
d_gene: .
v_gene: TRBV29-1
CDR3aa: CSARSDLNNEQFF
CDR3nt: TGCAGCGCCCGTAGCGACCTCAACAATGAGCAGTTCTTC

abundance: many
j_gene: TRBJ2-7
d_gene: .
v_gene: TRBV6-6
CDR3aa: CASSYPGASASYEQYF
CDR3nt: TGTGCCAGCAGTTACCCGGGGGCTAGCGCATCCTACGAGCAGTACTTC

abundance: .
j_gene: TRBJ2-3
d_gene: .
v_gene: TRBV12-3/TRBV12-4
CDR3aa: CASSQGPVTDTQYF
CDR3nt: TGTGCCAGCAGCCAGGGGCCGGTTACAGATACGCAGTATTTT

abundance: few
j_gene: TRBJ2-3
d_gene: TRBD2
v_gene: TRBV20-1
CDR3aa: CSARGMRGRESDTQYF
CDR3nt: TGCAGTGCTAGAGGGATGCGCGGGAGGGAGTCAGATACGCAGTATTTT

abundance: many
j_gene: TRBJ2-6
d_gene: .
v_gene: TRBV20-1
CDR3aa: CSAGFRDPPTNVLTF
CDR3nt: TGCAGTGCTGGTTTCCGGGACCCCCCCACCAACGTCCTGACTTTC

abundance: .
j_gene: TRBJ2-7
d_gene: .
v_gene: TRBV12-3/TRBV12-4
CDR3aa: CASSLARPYEQYF
CDR3nt: TGTGCCAGCAGTTTAGCGCGCCCCTACGAGCAGTACTTC

abundance: .
j_gene: TRBJ2-5
d_gene: .
v_gene: TRBV6-6
CDR3aa: CASVIRDQETQYF
CDR3nt: TGTGCCAGCGTAATAAGGGACCAAGAGACCCAGTACTTC

abundance: .
j_gene: TRBJ2-3
d_gene: .
v_gene: TRBV27
CDR3aa: CASRTRWQGGPDTQYF
CDR3nt: TGTGCCAGCAGGACGAGATGGCAGGGGGGTCCCGATACGCAGTATTTT

abundance: few
j_gene: TRBJ1-2
d_gene: TRBD1
v_gene: TRBV7-2
CDR3aa: CASSLETGGHGYTF
CDR3nt: TGTGCCAGCAGCTTAGAGACAGGGGGCCATGGCTACACCTTC

abundance: few
j_gene: TRBJ2-1
d_gene: .
v_gene: TRBV7-9
CDR3aa: CASSHPPQGSYEQFF
CDR3nt: TGTGCCAGCAGCCACCCCCCCCAGGGGAGCTATGAGCAGTTCTTC

abundance: few
j_gene: TRBJ2-7
d_gene: TRBD1
v_gene: TRBV6-5
CDR3aa: CASSTTGQGSYEQYF
CDR3nt: TGTGCCAGCAGTACCACCGGACAGGGTTCCTACGAGCAGTACTTC

abundance: .
j_gene: TRBJ1-2
d_gene: .
v_gene: TRBV9
CDR3aa: CASSEVPDYGYTF
CDR3nt: TGTGCCAGCAGCGAGGTCCCAGACTATGGCTACACCTTC

abundance: many
j_gene: TRBJ2-1
d_gene: .
v_gene: TRBV27
CDR3aa: CASSLGGRVNEQFF
CDR3nt: TGTGCCAGCAGTTTAGGGGGCCGGGTCAATGAGCAGTTCTTC

abundance: .
j_gene: TRBJ2-2
d_gene: TRBD2
v_gene: TRBV5-6
CDR3aa: CASSQMAGVVGELFF
CDR3nt: TGTGCCAGCAGCCAAATGGCGGGAGTAGTCGGGGAGCTGTTTTTT

abundance: few
j_gene: TRBJ1-5
d_gene: TRBD1
v_gene: TRBV24-1
CDR3aa: CATSPTGGQPQHF
CDR3nt: TGTGCCACCAGTCCGACAGGGGGTCAGCCCCAGCATTTT

abundance: .
j_gene: TRBJ1-6
d_gene: .
v_gene: TRBV7-9
CDR3aa: CASSLDSLNSPLHF
CDR3nt: TGTGCCAGCAGCTTGGACAGCCTGAATTCACCCCTCCACTTT

abundance: .
j_gene: TRBJ1-2
d_gene: .
v_gene: TRBV28
CDR3aa: CASTQNYGYTF
CDR3nt: TGTGCCAGCACGCAGAACTATGGCTACACCTTC

abundance: few
j_gene: TRBJ1-1
d_gene: TRBD1
v_gene: TRBV6-5
CDR3aa: CASSRDRGPAFF
CDR3nt: TGTGCCAGCAGTAGGGACAGGGGGCCAGCTTTCTTT

abundance: .
j_gene: TRBJ1-1
d_gene: .
v_gene: TRBV10-1
CDR3aa: CASKRMNTEAFF
CDR3nt: TGCGCCAGCAAAAGAATGAACACTGAAGCTTTCTTT

abundance: many
j_gene: TRBJ2-5
d_gene: .
v_gene: TRBV6-2/TRBV6-3
CDR3aa: CASSFTRQETQYF
CDR3nt: TGTGCCAGCAGTTTTACAAGACAAGAGACCCAGTACTTC

abundance: many
j_gene: TRBJ2-2
d_gene: TRBD2
v_gene: TRBV7-3
CDR3aa: CASSRAGANTGELFF
CDR3nt: TGTGCCAGCAGCCGTGCGGGAGCGAACACCGGGGAGCTGTTTTTT

abundance: .
j_gene: TRBJ1-2
d_gene: TRBD1
v_gene: TRBV6-2/TRBV6-3
CDR3aa: CASSITGGVYGYTF
CDR3nt: TGTGCCAGCAGCATAACAGGGGGCGTCTATGGCTACACCTTC

abundance: many
j_gene: TRBJ2-2
d_gene: .
v_gene: TRBV6-4
CDR3aa: CASSEDDTGELFF
CDR3nt: TGTGCCAGCAGTGAGGACGACACCGGGGAGCTGTTTTTT

abundance: few
j_gene: TRBJ2-2
d_gene: TRBD2
v_gene: TRBV6-5
CDR3aa: CASSYSRAGGRPGELFF
CDR3nt: TGTGCCAGCAGTTACTCGAGAGCGGGAGGGCGGCCCGGGGAGCTGTTTTTT

abundance: .
j_gene: TRBJ1-1
d_gene: TRBD1
v_gene: TRBV7-2
CDR3aa: CASSSDRGGTEAFF
CDR3nt: TGTGCCAGCAGCTCGGACAGGGGCGGGACTGAAGCTTTCTTT

abundance: few
j_gene: TRBJ2-7
d_gene: TRBD2
v_gene: TRBV28
CDR3aa: CASRGASGSRSYEQYF
CDR3nt: TGTGCCAGCAGAGGGGCTAGCGGGAGTAGGTCCTACGAGCAGTACTTC

abundance: few
j_gene: TRBJ2-5
d_gene: .
v_gene: TRBV3-1
CDR3aa: CASSQGPGGGQETQYF
CDR3nt: TGTGCCAGCAGCCAAGGCCCCGGGGGCGGGCAAGAGACCCAGTACTTC

abundance: .
j_gene: TRBJ1-5
d_gene: .
v_gene: TRBV7-2
CDR3aa: CASSLGGIGQPQHF
CDR3nt: TGTGCCAGCAGCTTAGGGGGAATAGGTCAGCCCCAGCATTTT

abundance: .
j_gene: TRBJ1-5
d_gene: .
v_gene: TRBV28
CDR3aa: CASIRRDGQPQHF
CDR3nt: TGTGCCAGCATCCGCAGGGATGGTCAGCCCCAGCATTTT

abundance: .
j_gene: TRBJ1-5
d_gene: .
v_gene: TRBV12-3/TRBV12-4
CDR3aa: CASSLYRDSNQPQHF
CDR3nt: TGTGCCAGCAGTTTGTACAGGGACAGCAATCAGCCCCAGCATTTT

abundance: many
j_gene: TRBJ2-7
d_gene: TRBD2
v_gene: TRBV6-5
CDR3aa: CASSYSLAGVYEQYF
CDR3nt: TGTGCCAGCAGTTACTCCCTAGCGGGAGTTTACGAGCAGTACTTC

abundance: .
j_gene: TRBJ2-2
d_gene: .
v_gene: TRBV7-2
CDR3aa: CASSYGQRNTGELFF
CDR3nt: TGTGCCAGCAGCTACGGACAGAGAAACACCGGGGAGCTGTTTTTT

abundance: many
j_gene: TRBJ2-1
d_gene: .
v_gene: TRBV9
CDR3aa: CASSVSHYNEQFF
CDR3nt: TGTGCCAGCAGCGTTTCTCATTACAATGAGCAGTTCTTC

abundance: few
j_gene: TRBJ1-2
d_gene: .
v_gene: TRBV9
CDR3aa: CASRGHLIYGYTF
CDR3nt: TGTGCCAGCAGGGGACACCTAATCTATGGCTACACCTTC

abundance: few
j_gene: TRBJ1-5
d_gene: TRBD1
v_gene: TRBV10-3
CDR3aa: CAISDGTGGNQPQHF
CDR3nt: TGTGCCATCAGTGACGGAACAGGGGGCAATCAGCCCCAGCATTTT

abundance: few
j_gene: TRBJ1-4
d_gene: TRBD1
v_gene: TRBV9
CDR3aa: CASSMGQGHEKLFF
CDR3nt: TGTGCCAGCAGCATGGGACAGGGGCATGAAAAACTGTTTTTT

abundance: many
j_gene: TRBJ2-1
d_gene: TRBD2
v_gene: TRBV9
CDR3aa: CASSLRGGAGGNEQFF
CDR3nt: TGTGCCAGCAGCCTCCGAGGGGGAGCGGGAGGCAATGAGCAGTTCTTC

abundance: many
j_gene: TRBJ1-1
d_gene: .
v_gene: TRBV20-1
CDR3aa: CSARGVTVNTEAFF
CDR3nt: TGCAGTGCTAGAGGTGTCACGGTGAACACTGAAGCTTTCTTT

abundance: .
j_gene: TRBJ2-3
d_gene: .
v_gene: TRBV12-3/TRBV12-4
CDR3aa: CASSPGDADTQYF
CDR3nt: TGTGCCAGCAGCCCGGGCGATGCAGATACGCAGTATTTT

abundance: few
j_gene: TRBJ2-7
d_gene: TRBD1
v_gene: TRBV28
CDR3aa: CASSSPGTGLGEQYF
CDR3nt: TGTGCCAGCAGTTCCCCCGGGACAGGGCTCGGCGAGCAGTACTTC

abundance: few
j_gene: TRBJ2-3
d_gene: TRBD1
v_gene: TRBV2
CDR3aa: CASSEQGAPTDTQYF
CDR3nt: TGTGCCAGCAGTGAACAGGGGGCACCTACAGATACGCAGTATTTT

abundance: many
j_gene: TRBJ2-4
d_gene: .
v_gene: TRBV12-3/TRBV12-4
CDR3aa: CASSLSTGLTHF
CDR3nt: TGTGCCAGCAGCCTCTCGACCGGGCTTACCCACTTC

abundance: .
j_gene: TRBJ2-1
d_gene: .
v_gene: TRBV9
CDR3aa: CASSVAAAGYNEQFF
CDR3nt: TGTGCCAGCAGCGTCGCCGCAGCGGGCTACAATGAGCAGTTCTTC

abundance: few
j_gene: TRBJ2-2
d_gene: TRBD2
v_gene: TRBV20-1
CDR3aa: CSALNSGRRTGELFF
CDR3nt: TGCAGTGCTCTCAATAGCGGGAGACGGACCGGGGAGCTGTTTTTT

abundance: many
j_gene: TRBJ2-5
d_gene: .
v_gene: TRBV7-7
CDR3aa: CASSLDREETQYF
CDR3nt: TGTGCTAGCAGCTTAGACAGAGAAGAGACCCAGTACTTC

abundance: many
j_gene: TRBJ2-1
d_gene: TRBD2
v_gene: TRBV4-1
CDR3aa: CASSLGLAGYNEQFF
CDR3nt: TGTGCCAGCAGTTTGGGACTAGCGGGATACAATGAGCAGTTCTTC

abundance: few
j_gene: TRBJ2-1
d_gene: .
v_gene: TRBV20-1
CDR3aa: CSARDPRSTNEQFF
CDR3nt: TGCAGTGCTAGAGATCCTCGGAGCACTAATGAGCAGTTCTTC

abundance: .
j_gene: TRBJ2-5
d_gene: .
v_gene: TRBV29-1
CDR3aa: CSTGLRETQYF
CDR3nt: TGCAGCACAGGTTTGAGAGAGACCCAGTACTTC

abundance: few
j_gene: TRBJ2-3
d_gene: TRBD2
v_gene: TRBV5-6
CDR3aa: CASSLVLAGPITDTQYF
CDR3nt: TGTGCCAGCAGCTTGGTCCTAGCGGGCCCCATTACAGATACGCAGTATTTT

abundance: .
j_gene: TRBJ2-5
d_gene: TRBD2
v_gene: TRBV10-2
CDR3aa: CASSSWTSGRETQYF
CDR3nt: TGCGCCAGCAGTTCCTGGACTAGCGGGAGAGAGACCCAGTACTTC

abundance: .
j_gene: TRBJ1-4
d_gene: .
v_gene: TRBV7-9
CDR3aa: CASSLARGGANEKLFF
CDR3nt: TGTGCCAGCAGCTTAGCCCGGGGAGGGGCTAATGAAAAACTGTTTTTT

abundance: .
j_gene: TRBJ2-2
d_gene: TRBD1
v_gene: TRBV28
CDR3aa: CASTSPGQGAAGELFF
CDR3nt: TGTGCCAGCACCTCTCCGGGACAGGGGGCGGCCGGGGAGCTGTTTTTT

abundance: few
j_gene: TRBJ1-5
d_gene: .
v_gene: TRBV4-2
CDR3aa: CASSQEGQSVNQPQHF
CDR3nt: TGTGCCAGCAGCCAAGAGGGGCAGTCAGTCAATCAGCCCCAGCATTTT